This passage covers 22 T cell receptor beta chains from one sample sequenced in a study of CD8+ T cells in alopecia areata. The authors extracted RNA and reverse transcribed it into cDNA as the sequencing template. This table comes from immunoSEQ multiplex PCR, and its TCRdb copy is limited to in-frame clones, with some not included. The sample lists more than 90,000 clones; around two fifths were seen once. The sequencing input was CD4+ T cells sorted from blood. These receptors originate from a human donor with alopecia areata.

This clone occurred a few times. The chain employs TRBV29-1 and TRBJ2-3; the match to TRBD2 covers 9 bases. V lost 2 bases and J lost 4; bases outside the gene matches: 4. CDR3 length: 14 residues. Germline lookup yields CDR1 SQVTM and CDR2 ANQGSEA. CDR3: CSVERGGRADTQYF. In DNA form, the CDR3 reads TGCAGCGTTGAACGTGGCGGGAGGGCAGATACGCAGTATTTT.

The genes are TRBV10-3 and TRBJ2-5, with D maybe TRBD2 (6 bases). The CDR3 extends over 14 amino acids. Per the germline V gene, CDR1 is ENHRY and CDR2 is SYGVKD. With 0 bases removed from V and 5 bases from J, the gap between germline ends came to 10 bases. CDR3: CAISESEGRETQYF. CDR3 in DNA: TGTGCCATCAGTGAGTCGGAGGGAAGGGAGACCCAGTACTTC.

The gene calls are TRBV29-1 and TRBJ2-4, with D possibly being TRBD1 (6 bases). Trimming left V 4 bases short and J 7 bases short, with 11 bases between. Germline CDR1 SQVTM, CDR2 ANQGSEA. The CDR3 loop spans 12 amino acids. The CDR3 region is CSVVRGDNIQYF. The CDR3 DNA reads TGCAGCGTTGTCAGGGGAGACAACATTCAGTACTTC.

This clone came up a few times. The J gene is TRBJ2-5, the V gene TRBV4-3; TRBD1 agrees at 7 bases. CDR3 length: 16 amino acids. V shed 0 bases and J 2 bases; nucleotides not matched to a gene: 6. Germline V gives CDR1 LGHNA, CDR2 YSLEER. The CDR3 loop reads CASSQERGLGQETQYF. For the CDR3, the DNA is TGCGCCAGCAGCCAAGAAAGGGGGCTAGGTCAAGAGACCCAGTACTTC.

This clone turned up a few times. The rearrangement joins TRBV19 to TRBJ2-1; no clear D. The CDR3 is 16 amino acids. Germline lookup yields CDR1 LNHDA and CDR2 SQIVND (reference sequence). Trimming cost V 4 bases and J 0 bases, with 13 bases left between them. The CDR3 is CASSKTPASSYNEQFF. The CDR3 nucleotides read TGTGCCAGTAGTAAGACCCCGGCTAGCTCCTACAATGAGCAGTTCTTC.

V and J are TRBV29-1 and TRBJ2-5, with D perhaps TRBD1 (6 bases). In germline, CDR1 is SQVTM, CDR2 ANQGSEA. The CDR3 spans 13 residues. V gave up 7 bases and J gave up 2 bases, with 14 bases separating them. The CDR3 loop reads CSARQVSQETQYF. CDR3 coding DNA: TGCAGCGCCCGACAGGTTTCGCAAGAGACCCAGTACTTC. Variable domain in full (rest from reference TRBV29-1 and TRBJ2-5): SAVISQKPSRDICQRGTSLTIQCQVDSQVTMMFWYRQQPGQSLTLIATANQGSEATYESGFVIDKFPISRPNLTFSTLTVSNMSPEDSSIYLCSARQVSQETQYFGPGTRLLVL.

The rearrangement links TRBV27 to TRBJ2-7; the match to TRBD2 covers 8 bases. This CDR3 comprises 13 residues. V was clipped by 6 bases and J by 3 bases; unmatched bases: 4. Looked up from germline, CDR1 is MNHEY and CDR2 is SMNVEV (reference sequence). DNA for the CDR3: TGTGCCAGCAGGGTAGCGGGGAACTACGAGCAGTACTTC. Protein: CASRVAGNYEQYF.

The chain links TRBV29-1 to TRBJ1-2; 8 positions agree with TRBD1. Germline loops: CDR1 SQVTM, CDR2 ANQGSEA. The CDR3 contains 13 residues. J was trimmed by 8 bases and V by 7 bases; bases with no gene match: 12. In DNA form, the CDR3 reads TGCAGCGCCCAGCAGGGACAGGTGATCGGCTACACCTTC. As protein: CSAQQGQVIGYTF. The whole variable domain, remainder taken from reference TRBV29-1 and TRBJ1-2, is SAVISQKPSRDICQRGTSLTIQCQVDSQVTMMFWYRQQPGQSLTLIATANQGSEATYESGFVIDKFPISRPNLTFSTLTVSNMSPEDSSIYLCSAQQGQVIGYTFGSGTRLTVV.

For the CDR3, the DNA is TGTGCCAGCAGTTGGACTTTCGGCAATGAGCAGTTCTTC. This encodes CASSWTFGNEQFF. J is TRBJ2-1 and V is TRBV27; D perhaps matches TRBD2 (5 bases). Germline assignment: CDR1 MNHEY and CDR2 SMNVEV (reference sequence). This CDR3 has 13 residues. Trimming took 4 bases from V and 6 from J, leaving 10 bases between them.

The rearrangement links TRBV4-2 to TRBJ2-5; D possibly corresponds to TRBD2 (5 bases). Germline CDR1 and CDR2: LGHNA and YNFKEQ. V dropped 2 bases and J dropped 5 bases, with 9 bases sitting between them. The CDR3 totals 13 residues. CDR3 sequence: CASSQSGVETQYF. For the CDR3, the DNA is TGTGCCAGCAGCCAATCCGGGGTCGAGACCCAGTACTTC.

The V and J genes are TRBV28 and TRBJ2-7; D is undetermined. There are 12 residues in the CDR3. The germline V gene encodes CDR1 MDHEN and CDR2 SYDVKM. V shed 9 bases and J shed 3 bases, with 12 bases lying between them. The CDR3 coding sequence is TGTGCCAGTTACACGACTGGCTACGAGCAGTACTTC. This encodes CASYTTGYEQYF.

This clone was found once. This rearrangement joins TRBV5-1 to TRBJ2-3, with 11 positions matching TRBD2. Germline-derived CDR1 and CDR2 are SGHRS and YFSETQ. The CDR3 is 17 amino acids. V was clipped by 0 bases and J by 0 bases; unmatched bases: 3. CDR3 DNA sequence: TGCGCCAGCAGCTTGGGACTAGCGGGACGAAGCACAGATACGCAGTATTTT. As protein: CASSLGLAGRSTDTQYF.

The chain links TRBV10-3 to TRBJ1-1; the D gene is possibly TRBD1 (6 bases). The CDR3 covers 16 residues. Trimming took 3 bases from V and 4 from J, leaving 18 bases between them. Germline CDR1 reads ENHRY; CDR2 reads SYGVKD. The CDR3 region is CAISEVGGQSATEAFF. CDR3 bases: TGTGCCATCAGTGAAGTCGGGGGCCAGAGTGCCACTGAAGCTTTCTTT.

The gene calls are TRBV23-1 and TRBJ1-1, with 12 bases that match TRBD1. TRBV23-1 is an open reading frame whose function is uncertain. CDR3 size: 15 residues. Trimming at V came to 0 bases and at J to 6 bases, leaving 2 bases not matched to a gene. The CDR3 spells CASSQSGTGGPEAFF. In DNA, the CDR3 is TGCGCCAGCAGTCAATCAGGGACAGGGGGCCCTGAAGCTTTCTTT.

The gene calls are TRBV27 and TRBJ2-1; a weak D match, TRBD2 (5 bases). The CDR3 consists of 13 residues. Germline assignment: CDR1 MNHEY and CDR2 SMNVEV (reference sequence). Trimming took 2 bases from V and 9 from J, leaving 11 bases between them. CDR3 sequence reads: CASSLDYLTEQFF. The CDR3 DNA is TGTGCCAGCAGTTTAGACTACCTAACTGAGCAGTTCTTC.

The chain couples TRBV7-9 to TRBJ2-2; no firm D call. The CDR3 length is 14 residues. Germline V gene lookup returns CDR1 SEHNR and CDR2 FQNEAQ (reference sequence). Deletions cut 5 bases from V and 5 bases from J, with 12 bases between. CDR3: CASSIDLGTGELFF. The DNA for the CDR3 is TGTGCCAGCAGCATCGACCTCGGGACCGGGGAGCTGTTTTTT. Full variable domain (missing parts from reference TRBV7-9 and TRBJ2-2): DTGVSQNPRHKITKRGQNVTFRCDPISEHNRLYWYRQTLGQGPEFLTYFQNEAQLEKSRLLSDRFSAERPKGSFSTLEIQRTEQGDSAMYLCASSIDLGTGELFFGEGSRLTVL.

This chain links TRBV2 with TRBJ2-7; D gene unclear. This CDR3 comprises 13 residues. CDR1 SNHLY and CDR2 FYNNEI come from the germline V gene. V was pared by 2 bases and J by 7 bases, with 12 bases between. The chain's CDR3 is CASSEHPSREQYF. The CDR3 DNA follows: TGTGCCAGCAGTGAACACCCTTCGAGGGAGCAGTACTTC.

The rearrangement links TRBV29-1 to TRBJ2-6, with D perhaps TRBD2 (6 bases). V was shortened by 6 bases and J by 0 bases, with 15 bases between the two germline ends. The length of the CDR3 is 16 residues. Germline loops: CDR1 SQVTM, CDR2 ANQGSEA. The CDR3 spells CSVEGRTFSGANVLTF. As DNA, the CDR3 is TGCAGCGTGGAGGGCAGGACCTTCTCTGGGGCCAACGTCCTGACTTTC.

The rearrangement links TRBV30 to TRBJ2-3, with 13 bases identical to TRBD2. J was trimmed by 3 bases and V by 6 bases; bases with no gene match: 3. This CDR3 spans 14 amino acids. In germline, CDR1 is GTSNPN, CDR2 SVGIG (reference sequence). CDR3 sequence (DNA): TGTGCCTGTCCACTAGCGGGAGGGACAGATACGCAGTATTTT. Translation gives CACPLAGGTDTQYF.

The J gene is TRBJ2-2, the V gene TRBV29-1; D possibly uses TRBD1 or TRBD2 (7 bases each). Germline V gene lookup returns CDR1 SQVTM and CDR2 ANQGSEA. This CDR3 region has 16 residues. V lost 0 bases and J 2 bases, leaving 13 bases between the germline ends. CDR3 bases: TGCAGCGTTGAAGAGGGAGGGGGCTTAAACACCGGGGAGCTGTTTTTT. As protein: CSVEEGGGLNTGELFF.

With regard to this clone: Other DNA sequences from this sample encode an identical CDR3 as well. The chain has TRBV30 and TRBJ2-5; perhaps TRBD2 as D (6 bases). CDR3 size: 13 residues. Per the germline V gene, CDR1 is GTSNPN and CDR2 is SVGIG (reference sequence). The V end was cut by 0 bases, the J end by 5 bases, with 10 bases between. The CDR3 region has the DNA TGTGCCTGGAGTGTGGGTGGAGGGGAGACCCAGTACTTC. It codes for CAWSVGGGETQYF. Full variable domain (missing parts from reference TRBV30 and TRBJ2-5): SQTIHQWPATLVQPVGSPLSLECTVEGTSNPNLYWYRQAAGRGLQLLFYSVGIGQISSEVPQNLSASRPQDRQFILSSKKLLLSDSGFYLCAWSVGGGETQYFGPGTRLLVL.

This chain joins TRBV29-1 and TRBJ1-5, with D possibly being TRBD1 (6 bases). The CDR3 has 13 amino acids. Germline V lookup: CDR1 SQVTM, CDR2 ANQGSEA. Between the trimmed V and J ends, which lost 5 bases and 5 bases, there was a span of 13 bases. CDR3: CSVRRGMDQPQHF. The CDR3 region has the DNA TGCAGCGTTCGCAGGGGAATGGATCAGCCCCAGCATTTT. Full variable domain (missing parts from reference TRBV29-1 and TRBJ1-5): SAVISQKPSRDICQRGTSLTIQCQVDSQVTMMFWYRQQPGQSLTLIATANQGSEATYESGFVIDKFPISRPNLTFSTLTVSNMSPEDSSIYLCSVRRGMDQPQHFGDGTRLSIL.